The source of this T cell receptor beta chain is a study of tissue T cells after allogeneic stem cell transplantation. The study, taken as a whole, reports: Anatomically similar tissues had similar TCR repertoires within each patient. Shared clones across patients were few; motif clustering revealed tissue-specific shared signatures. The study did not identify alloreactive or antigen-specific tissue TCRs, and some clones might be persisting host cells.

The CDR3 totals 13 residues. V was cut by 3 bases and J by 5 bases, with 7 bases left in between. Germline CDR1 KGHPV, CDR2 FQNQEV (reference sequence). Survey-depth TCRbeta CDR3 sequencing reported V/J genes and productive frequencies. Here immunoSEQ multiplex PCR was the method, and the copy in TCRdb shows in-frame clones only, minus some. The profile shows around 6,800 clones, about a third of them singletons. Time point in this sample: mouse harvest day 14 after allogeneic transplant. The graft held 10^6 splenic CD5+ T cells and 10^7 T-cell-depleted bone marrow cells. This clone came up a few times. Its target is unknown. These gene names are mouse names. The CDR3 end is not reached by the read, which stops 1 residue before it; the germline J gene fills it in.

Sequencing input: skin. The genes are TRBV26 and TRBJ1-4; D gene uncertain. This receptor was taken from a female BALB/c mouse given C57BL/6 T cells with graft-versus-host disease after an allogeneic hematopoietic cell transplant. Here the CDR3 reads CASSLHKNERLFF. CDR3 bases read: TGTGCCAGCAGTCTCCACAAAAACGAAAGATTATTT.